The 23 T cell receptor beta chains in this list originate from one sample, sequenced in a study of Ad26.COV2.S vaccination and SARS-CoV-2 variants. Only in-frame clones appear in the TCRdb table, and some are missing; sequencing was by immunoSEQ multiplex PCR. The sample includes 200,000 to 300,000 clones, roughly 89% of them seen just once. The treatment was: 15 to 20 received Ad26.COV2.S at low or high dose, single or two shots; 5 received placebo; per-sample allocation not given. Sampling took place 63 days after the first vaccine or placebo injection. The material was peripheral blood, obtained in a trial of Ad26.COV2.S vaccine versus placebo. The source is a person aged 18-60 years who received the Ad26.COV2.S COVID-19 vaccine or a placebo.

V gene TRBV9 combines with J gene TRBJ2-1; D remains ambiguous. Germline loops: CDR1 SGDLS, CDR2 YYNGEE. The CDR3 is 15 residues long. V lost 0 bases, J lost 6 bases, and 13 bases lay in between. The CDR3 region has the DNA TGTGCCAGCAGCGTAGAGGGCAGTGAGAGCAATGAGCAGTTCTTC. Translation: CASSVEGSESNEQFF.

The rearrangement joins TRBV7-3 to TRBJ2-3; 11 nucleotides align to TRBD2. Unmatched junction bases numbered 6, after V lost 5 bases and J lost 5 bases. The CDR3 contains 15 residues. The germline V gene encodes CDR1 SGHTA and CDR2 FQGTGA. As DNA, the CDR3 is TGTGCCAGCAGCACCGGGACTAGCGGAATAGATACGCAGTATTTT. Translation gives CASSTGTSGIDTQYF.

The chain links TRBV6-5 to TRBJ1-3, with D unresolved. This CDR3 comprises 13 residues. The V gene's germline CDR1 is MNHEY and CDR2 SVGAGI. V was clipped by 6 bases and J by 0 bases, with 6 bases between them. As DNA, the CDR3 is TGTGCCAGCAGGGAGCCCTCTGGAAACACCATATATTTT. It codes for CASREPSGNTIYF.

The V call is TRBV7-9, the J call TRBJ1-4, with 7 bases identical to TRBD1. V lost 1 base, J lost 10 bases, and 9 bases stayed unmatched. The CDR3 loop spans 15 amino acids. CDR1 SEHNR and CDR2 FQNEAQ come from the germline V gene (reference sequence). CDR3 nucleotides: TGTGCCAGCAGCTTAGTTTCTCCCCACAGGGGAAAACTGTTTTTT. Protein product: CASSLVSPHRGKLFF.

J is TRBJ2-1 and V is TRBV11-3; 9 bases align to TRBD1. CDR3 size: 16 residues. The ends lost 5 bases at V and 2 bases at J; junction bases unmatched: 7. Germline V gene data show CDR1 as SGHNT and CDR2 as YENEEA. In nucleotides, the CDR3 is TGTGCCAGCAGCCCGGGGACAGGGCCGACCTACAATGAGCAGTTCTTC. Translating it yields CASSPGTGPTYNEQFF.

The rearrangement uses TRBV6-5 and TRBJ2-2; 7 nucleotides align to TRBD1. Per the germline V gene, CDR1 is MNHEY and CDR2 is SVGAGI. This CDR3 comprises 13 residues. V was clipped by 10 bases and J by 7 bases; unmatched bases: 9. CDR3: CAIDRDWSGELFF. For the CDR3, the DNA is TGTGCCATCGACAGGGATTGGAGCGGGGAGCTGTTTTTT.

The chain carries TRBV7-8 and TRBJ2-4; 7 bases line up with TRBD1. The CDR3 sequence is 14 residues long. Trimming at V came to 4 bases and at J to 7 bases, leaving 7 bases not matched to a gene. Per the germline V gene, CDR1 is SGHVS and CDR2 is FQNEAQ. For the CDR3, the DNA is TGTGCCAGCAGCTCTCAGGGACAGCCCAACATTCAGTACTTC. Protein product: CASSSQGQPNIQYF. Full variable domain (rest looked up from reference TRBV7-8 and TRBJ2-4): GAGVSQSPRYKVAKRGQDVALRCDPISGHVSLFWYQQALGQGPEFLTYFQNEAQLDKSGLPSDRFFAERPEGSVSTLKIQRTQQEDSAVYLCASSSQGQPNIQYFGAGTRLSVL.

The genes are TRBV29-1 and TRBJ1-1, with 10 bases aligning to TRBD1. The ends lost 6 bases at V and 3 bases at J; junction bases unmatched: 19. Germline CDR1 is SQVTM and CDR2 is ANQGSEA. The length of the CDR3 is 18 residues. In nucleotides, the CDR3 is TGCAGCGTGCGGGGAATCACCGGACAGGGGGTTACGGACACTGAAGCTTTCTTT. This gives the protein CSVRGITGQGVTDTEAFF.

The rearrangement uses TRBV16 and TRBJ1-6; D unclear. Germline CDR1 KGHSY, CDR2 FQNENV. V was cut by 2 bases and J by 7 bases, with 9 bases left in between. The CDR3 is 14 residues long. DNA for the CDR3: TGTGCCAGCAGCCAAGGTCCCAGCAATTCACCCCTCCACTTT. It encodes CASSQGPSNSPLHF. Together with reference TRBV16 and TRBJ1-6, the CDR3 gives the full variable domain: GEEVAQTPKHLVRGEGQKAKLYCAPIKGHSYVFWYQQVLKNEFKFLISFQNENVFDETGMPKERFSAKCLPNSPCSLEIQATKLEDSAVYFCASSQGPSNSPLHFGNGTRLTVT.

The chain combines TRBV7-2 with TRBJ1-2; 7 bases align to TRBD1. J lost 2 bases, V lost 6 bases, and 9 bases had no gene match. The CDR3 has 15 residues. CDR1 and CDR2 from the germline V gene are SGHTA and FQGNSA. As DNA, the CDR3 is TGTGCCAGCAGTTCCCGCCGACAGGGAAACTATGGCTACACCTTC. Its protein product is CASSSRRQGNYGYTF. The full variable domain, rest sourced from reference TRBV7-2 and TRBJ1-2, is GAGVSQSPSNKVTEKGKDVELRCDPISGHTALYWYRQSLGQGLEFLIYFQGNSAPDKSGLPSDRFSAERTGGSVSTLTIQRTQQEDSAVYLCASSSRRQGNYGYTFGSGTRLTVV.

V gene TRBV14 combines with J gene TRBJ2-3; D is undetermined. The CDR3 extends over 15 amino acids. Germline assignment: CDR1 SGHDN and CDR2 FVKESK. The V gene lost 2 bases and the J gene lost 1 base, with 10 bases spanning the gap. DNA for the CDR3: TGTGCCAGCAGCCAATTTGGTCTTGGCACAGATACGCAGTATTTT. It codes for CASSQFGLGTDTQYF. Using reference TRBV14 and TRBJ2-3 for the parts outside the CDR3, the full variable domain is EAGVTQFPSHSVIEKGQTVTLRCDPISGHDNLYWYRRVMGKEIKFLLHFVKESKQDESGMPNNRFLAERTGGTYSTLKVQPAELEDSGVYFCASSQFGLGTDTQYFGPGTRLTVL.

The chain carries TRBV6-5 and TRBJ2-1, with a weak D call TRBD2 (5 bases). V lost 7 bases, J lost 15 bases, and 16 bases lay in between. This CDR3 region has 11 residues. Per the germline V gene, CDR1 is MNHEY and CDR2 is SVGAGI. CDR3 DNA: TGTGCCAGCACAATGGTGGGAGAGGCGTTCTTC. This translates into CASTMVGEAFF.

The chain has TRBV7-2 and TRBJ1-6; D may be TRBD1 (5 bases). Trimming took 2 bases from V and 10 from J, leaving 12 bases between them. The CDR3 covers 14 residues. Germline loops: CDR1 SGHTA, CDR2 FQGNSA. The CDR3 is CASSLRQGTSPLHF. The DNA for the CDR3 is TGTGCCAGCAGCTTACGGCAGGGTACGTCACCCCTCCACTTT.

This clone has just one count. Additional DNA sequences in this sample encode the identical CDR3. This sequence joins TRBV10-1 and TRBJ1-2; 8 bases fit TRBD1. There are 12 residues in the CDR3. Germline CDR1 is WNHNN and CDR2 is SYGVQD (reference sequence). The V and J ends lost 8 bases and 11 bases, in that order; junction bases with no gene match: 10. The CDR3 spells CASATGGKCYTF. In DNA form, the CDR3 reads TGCGCCAGCGCTACAGGGGGAAAATGTTACACCTTC.

The rearrangement uses TRBV5-1 and TRBJ1-4, with D uncertain. In germline, CDR1 is SGHRS, CDR2 YFSETQ. Trimming left V 6 bases short and J 3 bases short, with 15 bases between. CDR3 length: 15 residues. CDR3 sequence: CASKSGRSSNEKLFF. Written as DNA, the CDR3 is TGCGCCAGCAAATCAGGCAGGAGTTCTAATGAAAAACTGTTTTTT. The full variable domain, its missing parts supplied by reference TRBV5-1 and TRBJ1-4, is KAGVTQTPRYLIKTRGQQVTLSCSPISGHRSVSWYQQTPGQGLQFLFEYFSETQRNKGNFPGRFSGRQFSNSRSEMNVSTLELGDSALYLCASKSGRSSNEKLFFGSGTQLSVL.

This rearrangement joins TRBV27 to TRBJ2-5; 9 nucleotides match TRBD2. Germline values: CDR1 MNHEY, CDR2 SMNVEV (reference sequence). With 5 bases clipped from V and 4 bases from J, the junction kept 8 bases outside the gene matches. This CDR3 contains 15 residues. Here the CDR3 reads CASSTQGLATETQYF. The DNA of the CDR3 is TGTGCCAGCAGTACTCAGGGACTAGCCACAGAGACCCAGTACTTC.

This chain joins TRBV7-8 and TRBJ2-5; 7 bases match TRBD2. The CDR3 consists of 15 residues. V gave up 1 base and J gave up 5 bases; unmatched junction bases: 7. Germline V gene lookup returns CDR1 SGHVS and CDR2 FQNEAQ. The DNA of the CDR3 is TGTGCCAGCAGCTTAGGGACATTCGGGAGGGAGACCCAGTACTTC. Protein: CASSLGTFGRETQYF.

This sequence joins TRBV3-1 (or the pseudogene TRBV3-2) and TRBJ1-3; D is undetermined. The V gene lost 0 bases and the J gene lost 6 bases, with 3 bases spanning the gap. The CDR3 contains 12 residues. Germline V lookup: CDR1 LGHDT, CDR2 YNNKEL (reference sequence). This CDR3 is CASSQDTNTIYF. The CDR3 DNA sequence: TGTGCCAGCAGCCAAGATACAAACACCATATATTTT.

This sequence joins TRBV21-1 and TRBJ2-2; the table's D call, TRBD2, was not checked against the DNA. TRBV21-1 is marked as a pseudogene. This CDR3 comprises 14 residues. CDR3 residues: CASGEERDTGELFF. The CDR3 DNA is TGTGCTAGCGGGGAAGAGAGGGACACCGGGGAGCTGTTTTTT.

This chain connects TRBV5-1 to TRBJ2-5; 7 nucleotides line up with TRBD2. The V segment lost 4 bases and the J segment 1 base; nucleotides outside the gene matches: 10. Looked up from germline, CDR1 is SGHRS and CDR2 is YFSETQ. The CDR3 extends over 16 amino acids. CDR3: CASSGGVKAGQETQYF. In DNA form, the CDR3 reads TGCGCCAGCAGCGGGGGGGTTAAAGCAGGCCAAGAGACCCAGTACTTC. The complete variable domain, with remaining parts taken from reference TRBV5-1 and TRBJ2-5, reads KAGVTQTPRYLIKTRGQQVTLSCSPISGHRSVSWYQQTPGQGLQFLFEYFSETQRNKGNFPGRFSGRQFSNSRSEMNVSTLELGDSALYLCASSGGVKAGQETQYFGPGTRLLVL.

This clone was detected once. The chain couples TRBV3-1 (or the pseudogene TRBV3-2) to TRBJ1-2; no clear D gene. CDR1 and CDR2 from the germline V gene are LGHDT and YNNKEL (reference sequence). Trimming cost V 1 base and J 8 bases, with 5 bases left between them. This CDR3 comprises 11 residues. The CDR3 is CASSQAWGYTF. CDR3 DNA: TGTGCCAGCAGCCAAGCTTGGGGCTACACCTTC.

The V call is TRBV6-2 or TRBV6-3, the J call TRBJ2-5; D is possibly TRBD1 (6 bases). Trimming took 5 bases from V and 2 from J, leaving 18 bases between them. The CDR3 consists of 16 residues. Germline V lookup: CDR1 MNHEY, CDR2 SVGEGT. This CDR3 is CASSVGRTALQETQYF. In nucleotides, the CDR3 is TGTGCCAGCAGTGTTGGACGGACAGCCCTTCAAGAGACCCAGTACTTC.

The chain couples TRBV5-1 to TRBJ2-2; D tentatively reads TRBD1 or TRBD2 (5 bases each). V was pared by 4 bases and J by 5 bases, with 18 bases between. This CDR3 comprises 16 residues. The germline V gene encodes CDR1 SGHRS and CDR2 YFSETQ. CDR3 sequence reads: CASSPTGPWRTGELFF. DNA for the CDR3: TGCGCCAGCAGCCCGACGGGACCTTGGAGGACCGGGGAGCTGTTTTTT. The variable domain in full, completed from reference TRBV5-1 and TRBJ2-2, reads KAGVTQTPRYLIKTRGQQVTLSCSPISGHRSVSWYQQTPGQGLQFLFEYFSETQRNKGNFPGRFSGRQFSNSRSEMNVSTLELGDSALYLCASSPTGPWRTGELFFGEGSRLTVL.